Listed below are T cell receptor beta chains from one sample, sequenced in a study of blood T cell repertoires in COVID-19. Assay used: immunoSEQ multiplex PCR; TCRdb lists only in-frame clones, some missing. This table holds roughly 230,000 clones, 81% found once. Material for sequencing was peripheral blood. These receptors were obtained from an elderly woman with acute or convalescent COVID-19. Both conserved end residues are part of each CDR3. D genes are given only for firm matches. Size values are once, few and many counts, or a class for expanded clones, and some rows have none.

>.|TRBJ2-7|14|.|TRBV2
CASRQRANSYEQYF
TGTGCCAGCAGGCAGCGGGCAAACTCCTACGAGCAGTACTTC
>.|TRBJ1-6|15|TRBD1|TRBV2
CASIGQGQRNSPLHF
TGTGCCAGCATAGGACAGGGCCAGAGGAATTCACCCCTCCACTTT
>.|TRBJ2-1|15|TRBD2|TRBV24-1
CATSDSRGSGREQFF
TGTGCCACCAGTGATTCTCGAGGTAGCGGGAGGGAGCAGTTCTTC
>.|TRBJ2-1|17|TRBD1|TRBV9
CASSVAWDRGRGNEQFF
TGTGCCAGCAGCGTAGCTTGGGACAGGGGGCGAGGCAATGAGCAGTTCTTC
>few|TRBJ2-3|15|TRBD1|TRBV6-5
CASSTGTGGADTQYF
TGTGCCAGCAGTACCGGGACAGGGGGCGCGGATACGCAGTATTTT
>.|TRBJ1-2|16|.|TRBV5-5
CASSLAWGGAAGGYTF
TGTGCCAGCAGCTTGGCCTGGGGGGGCGCGGCTGGTGGCTACACCTTC
>.|TRBJ2-2|15|.|TRBV18
CASSPRQANTGELFF
TGTGCCAGCTCACCGAGACAGGCGAACACCGGGGAGCTGTTTTTT
>.|TRBJ2-1|11|.|TRBV2
CASSLDLAQFF
TGTGCCAGCAGTTTGGACCTAGCCCAGTTCTTC
>.|TRBJ2-7|12|.|TRBV5-1
CASSPEGHEQYF
TGCGCCAGCAGCCCGGAGGGGCACGAGCAGTACTTC
>.|TRBJ2-7|15|TRBD1|TRBV4-1
CASSHGQGDLYEQYF
TGCGCCAGCAGCCATGGACAGGGGGACCTCTACGAGCAGTACTTC
>.|TRBJ2-3|15|TRBD2|TRBV6-4
CASSRLAGGPHTQYF
TGTGCCAGCAGCAGACTAGCGGGAGGGCCACATACGCAGTATTTT
>.|TRBJ2-2|17|TRBD1|TRBV9
CASSIRLDRVNTGELFF
TGTGCCAGCAGCATCAGGTTGGACAGGGTGAACACCGGGGAGCTGTTTTTT